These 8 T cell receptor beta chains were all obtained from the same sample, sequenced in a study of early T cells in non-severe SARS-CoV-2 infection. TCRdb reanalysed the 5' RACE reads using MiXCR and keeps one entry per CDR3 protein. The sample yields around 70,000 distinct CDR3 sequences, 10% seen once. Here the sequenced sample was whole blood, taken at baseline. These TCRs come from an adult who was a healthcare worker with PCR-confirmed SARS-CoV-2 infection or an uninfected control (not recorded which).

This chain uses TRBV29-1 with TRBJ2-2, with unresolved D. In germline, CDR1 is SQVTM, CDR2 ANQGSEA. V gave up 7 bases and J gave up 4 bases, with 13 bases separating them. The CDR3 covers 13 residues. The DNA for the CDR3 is TGCAGCGCCACTGACCGTTCCACCGGGGAGCTGTTTTTT. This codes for CSATDRSTGELFF.

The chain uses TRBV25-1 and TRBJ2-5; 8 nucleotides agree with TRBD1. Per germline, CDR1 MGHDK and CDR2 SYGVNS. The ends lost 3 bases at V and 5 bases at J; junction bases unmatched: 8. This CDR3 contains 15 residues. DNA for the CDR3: TGTGCCAGCAGTGATCCCCAGGGGGCGGGGGAGACCCAGTACTTC. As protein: CASSDPQGAGETQYF. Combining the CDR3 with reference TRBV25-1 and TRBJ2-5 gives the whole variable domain EADIYQTPRYLVIGTGKKITLECSQTMGHDKMYWYQQDPGMELHLIHYSYGVNSTEKGDLSSESTVSRIRTEHFPLTLESARPSHTSQYLCASSDPQGAGETQYFGPGTRLLVL.

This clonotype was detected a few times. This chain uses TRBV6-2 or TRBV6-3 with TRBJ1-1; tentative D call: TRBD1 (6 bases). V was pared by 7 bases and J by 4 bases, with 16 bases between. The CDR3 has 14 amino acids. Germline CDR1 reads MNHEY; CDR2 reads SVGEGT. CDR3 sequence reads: CASTLSGQLTEAFF. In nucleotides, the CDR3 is TGTGCCAGCACCCTCTCAGGACAGCTCACTGAAGCTTTCTTT.

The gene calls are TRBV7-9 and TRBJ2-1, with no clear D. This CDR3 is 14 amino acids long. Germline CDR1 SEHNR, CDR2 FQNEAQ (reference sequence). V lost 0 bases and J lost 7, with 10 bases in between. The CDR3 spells CASSLASSENEQFF. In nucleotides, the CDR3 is TGTGCCAGCAGCTTAGCTTCGTCAGAGAATGAGCAGTTCTTC.

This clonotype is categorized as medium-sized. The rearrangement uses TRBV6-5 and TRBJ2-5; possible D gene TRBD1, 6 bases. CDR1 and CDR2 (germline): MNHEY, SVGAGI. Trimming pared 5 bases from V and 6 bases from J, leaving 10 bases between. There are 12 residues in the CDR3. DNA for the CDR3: TGTGCCAGCAGTCAGCAGGGGAAGACCCAGTACTTC. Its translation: CASSQQGKTQYF.

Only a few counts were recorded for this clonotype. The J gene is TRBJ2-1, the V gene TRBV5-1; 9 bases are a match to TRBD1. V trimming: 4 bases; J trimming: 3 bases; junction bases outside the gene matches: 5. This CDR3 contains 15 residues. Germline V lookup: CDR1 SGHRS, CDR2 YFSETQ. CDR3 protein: CASSGTGGNYNEQFF. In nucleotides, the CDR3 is TGCGCCAGCAGCGGTACAGGGGGCAACTACAATGAGCAGTTCTTC.

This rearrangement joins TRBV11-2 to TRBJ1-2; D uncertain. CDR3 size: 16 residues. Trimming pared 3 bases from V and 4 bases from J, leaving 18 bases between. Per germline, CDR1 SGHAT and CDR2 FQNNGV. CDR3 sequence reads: CASSLGLTGPGYGYTF. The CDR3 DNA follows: TGTGCCAGCAGCTTGGGCCTCACCGGACCGGGCTATGGCTACACCTTC.

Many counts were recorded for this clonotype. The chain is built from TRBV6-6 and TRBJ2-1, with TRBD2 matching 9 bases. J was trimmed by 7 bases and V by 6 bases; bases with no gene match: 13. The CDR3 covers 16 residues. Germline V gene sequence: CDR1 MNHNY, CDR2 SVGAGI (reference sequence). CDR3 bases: TGTGCCAGCAGCCCCCGTGCGGGAGGGCTGGATAATGAGCAGTTCTTC. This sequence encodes CASSPRAGGLDNEQFF.